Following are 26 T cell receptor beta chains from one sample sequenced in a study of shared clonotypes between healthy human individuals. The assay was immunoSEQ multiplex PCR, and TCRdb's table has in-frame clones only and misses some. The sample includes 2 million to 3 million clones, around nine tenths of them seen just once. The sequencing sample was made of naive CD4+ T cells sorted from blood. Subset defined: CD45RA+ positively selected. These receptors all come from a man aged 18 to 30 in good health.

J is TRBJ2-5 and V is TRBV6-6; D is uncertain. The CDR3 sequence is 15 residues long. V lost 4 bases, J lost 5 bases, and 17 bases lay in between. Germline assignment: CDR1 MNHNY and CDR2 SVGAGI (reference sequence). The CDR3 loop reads CASSSSGLLVETQYF. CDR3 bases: TGTGCCAGCAGTTCGTCGGGCCTACTCGTGGAGACCCAGTACTTC.

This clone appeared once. The chain's CDR3 is CASSKGTGWAKNIQYF. The CDR3 coding sequence is TGTGCCAGCAGCAAAGGGACAGGCTGGGCCAAAAACATTCAGTACTTC. The chain is built from TRBV5-6 and TRBJ2-4; 8 bases match TRBD1. Trimming at V came to 4 bases and at J to 1 base, leaving 7 bases not matched to a gene. Looked up from germline, CDR1 is SGHDT and CDR2 is YYEEEE. CDR3 length equals 16 residues. The full variable domain, rest sourced from reference TRBV5-6 and TRBJ2-4, is DAGVTQSPTHLIKTRGQQVTLRCSPKSGHDTVSWYQQALGQGPQFIFQYYEEEERQRGNFPDRFSGHQFPNYSSELNVNALLLGDSALYLCASSKGTGWAKNIQYFGAGTRLSVL.

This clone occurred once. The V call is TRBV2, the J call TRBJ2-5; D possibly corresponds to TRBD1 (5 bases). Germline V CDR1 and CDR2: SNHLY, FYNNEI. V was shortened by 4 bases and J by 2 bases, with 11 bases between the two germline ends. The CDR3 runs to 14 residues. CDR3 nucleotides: TGTGCCAGCAGTGTGGCAGGGCTACAAGAGACCCAGTACTTC. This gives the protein CASSVAGLQETQYF.

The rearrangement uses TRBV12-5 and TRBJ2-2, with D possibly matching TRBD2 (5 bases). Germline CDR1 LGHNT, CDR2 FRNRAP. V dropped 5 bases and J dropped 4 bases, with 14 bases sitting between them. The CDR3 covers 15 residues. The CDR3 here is CASGRDEGGTGELFF. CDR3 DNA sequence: TGTGCTAGTGGTAGAGATGAGGGCGGCACCGGGGAGCTGTTTTTT.

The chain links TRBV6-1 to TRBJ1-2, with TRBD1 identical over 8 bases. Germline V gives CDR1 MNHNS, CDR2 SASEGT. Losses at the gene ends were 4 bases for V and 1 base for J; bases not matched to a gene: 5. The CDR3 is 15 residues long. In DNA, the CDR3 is TGTGCCAGCAGTGCCAACGGACAGGGTAACTATGGCTACACCTTC. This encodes CASSANGQGNYGYTF.

CDR3 in DNA: TGTGCCAGCAGCTTGGCGGGCCAGGGGGCCTACGAGCAGTACTTC. The encoded protein is CASSLAGQGAYEQYF. The chain uses TRBV5-6 and TRBJ2-7; TRBD1 aligns across 7 bases. Trimming cost V 0 bases and J 2 bases; bases outside gene matches: 5. CDR1 and CDR2 from the germline V gene are SGHDT and YYEEEE. This CDR3 region has 15 residues.

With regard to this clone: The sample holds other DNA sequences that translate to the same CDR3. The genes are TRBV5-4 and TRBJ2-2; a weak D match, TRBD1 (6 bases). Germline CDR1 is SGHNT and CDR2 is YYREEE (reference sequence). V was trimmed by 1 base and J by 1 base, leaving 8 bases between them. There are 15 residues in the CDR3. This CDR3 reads CASSLQQGNTGELFF. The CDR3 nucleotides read TGTGCCAGCAGCTTGCAACAGGGGAACACCGGGGAGCTGTTTTTT.

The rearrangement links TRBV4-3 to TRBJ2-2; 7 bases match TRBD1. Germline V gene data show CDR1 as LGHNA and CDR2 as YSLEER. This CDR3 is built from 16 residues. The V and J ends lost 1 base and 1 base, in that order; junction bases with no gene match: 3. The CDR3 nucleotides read TGCGCCAGCAGCCAAGTCCGGACAGGGAACACCGGGGAGCTGTTTTTT. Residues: CASSQVRTGNTGELFF.

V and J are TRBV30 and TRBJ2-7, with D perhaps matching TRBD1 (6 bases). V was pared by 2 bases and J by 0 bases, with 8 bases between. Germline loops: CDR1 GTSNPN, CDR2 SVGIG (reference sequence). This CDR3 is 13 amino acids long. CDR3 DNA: TGTGCCTGGAGTTTGGGACACTCCTACGAGCAGTACTTC. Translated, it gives CAWSLGHSYEQYF.

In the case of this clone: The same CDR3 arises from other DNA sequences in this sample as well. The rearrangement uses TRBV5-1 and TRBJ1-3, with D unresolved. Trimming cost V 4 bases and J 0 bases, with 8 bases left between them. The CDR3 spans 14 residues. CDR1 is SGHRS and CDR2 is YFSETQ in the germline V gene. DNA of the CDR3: TGCGCCAGCAGCCCCGGGTCCTCTGGAAACACCATATATTTT. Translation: CASSPGSSGNTIYF.

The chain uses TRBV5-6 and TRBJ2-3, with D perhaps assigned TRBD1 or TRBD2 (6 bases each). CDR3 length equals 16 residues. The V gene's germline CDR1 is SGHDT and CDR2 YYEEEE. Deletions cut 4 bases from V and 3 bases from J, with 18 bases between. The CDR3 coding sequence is TGTGCCAGCAGCCCCGGAGGGCAGGGGTGGACAGATACGCAGTATTTT. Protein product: CASSPGGQGWTDTQYF.

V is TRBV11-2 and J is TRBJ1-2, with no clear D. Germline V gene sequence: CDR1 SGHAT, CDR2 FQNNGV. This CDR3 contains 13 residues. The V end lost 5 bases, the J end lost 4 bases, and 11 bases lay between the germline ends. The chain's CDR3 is CASSPALSYGYTF. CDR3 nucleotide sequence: TGTGCCAGCAGCCCCGCATTAAGCTATGGCTACACCTTC.

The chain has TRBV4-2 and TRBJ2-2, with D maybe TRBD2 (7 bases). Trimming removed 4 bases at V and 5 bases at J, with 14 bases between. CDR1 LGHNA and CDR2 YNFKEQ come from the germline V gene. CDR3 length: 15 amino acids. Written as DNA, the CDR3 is TGTGCCAGCAGCCCAGAGGGGGGGATTACCGGGGAGCTGTTTTTT. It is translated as CASSPEGGITGELFF.

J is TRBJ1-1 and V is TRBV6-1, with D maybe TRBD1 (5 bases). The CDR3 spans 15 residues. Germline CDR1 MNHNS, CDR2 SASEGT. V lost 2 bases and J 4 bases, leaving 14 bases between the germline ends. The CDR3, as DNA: TGTGCCAGCAGTGAACTGGGGGAAAGGGGCACTGAAGCTTTCTTT. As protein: CASSELGERGTEAFF.

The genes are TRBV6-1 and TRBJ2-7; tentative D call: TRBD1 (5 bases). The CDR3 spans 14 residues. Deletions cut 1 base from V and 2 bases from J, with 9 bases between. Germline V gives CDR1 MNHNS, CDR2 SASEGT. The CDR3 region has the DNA TGTGCCAGCAGTGAAGTGGCAGGGCCCTACGAGCAGTACTTC. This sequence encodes CASSEVAGPYEQYF.

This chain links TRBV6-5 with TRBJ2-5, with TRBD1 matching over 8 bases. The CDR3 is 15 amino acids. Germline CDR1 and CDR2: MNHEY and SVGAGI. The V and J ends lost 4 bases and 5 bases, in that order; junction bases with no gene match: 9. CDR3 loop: CASSWTGILVETQYF. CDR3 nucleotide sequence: TGTGCCAGCAGTTGGACAGGGATCCTTGTGGAGACCCAGTACTTC.

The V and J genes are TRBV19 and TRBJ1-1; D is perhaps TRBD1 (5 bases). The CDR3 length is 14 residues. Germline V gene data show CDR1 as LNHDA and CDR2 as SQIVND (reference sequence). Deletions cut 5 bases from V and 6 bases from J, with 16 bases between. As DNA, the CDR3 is TGTGCCAGTAGTGCCTGGACATTTGCCGCTGAAGCTTTCTTT. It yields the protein CASSAWTFAAEAFF.

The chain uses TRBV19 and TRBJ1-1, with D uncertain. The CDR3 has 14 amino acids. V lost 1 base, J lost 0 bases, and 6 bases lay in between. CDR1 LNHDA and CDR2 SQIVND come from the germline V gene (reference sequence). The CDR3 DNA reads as TGTGCCAGTAGTATAGTGAACCTGAACACTGAAGCTTTCTTT. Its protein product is CASSIVNLNTEAFF.

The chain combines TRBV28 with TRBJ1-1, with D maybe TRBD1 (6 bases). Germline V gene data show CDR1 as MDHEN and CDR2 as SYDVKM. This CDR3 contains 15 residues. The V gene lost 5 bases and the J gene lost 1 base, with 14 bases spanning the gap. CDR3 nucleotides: TGTGCCAGCAGTACTCCGGGACACCCGAACACTGAAGCTTTCTTT. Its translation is CASSTPGHPNTEAFF.

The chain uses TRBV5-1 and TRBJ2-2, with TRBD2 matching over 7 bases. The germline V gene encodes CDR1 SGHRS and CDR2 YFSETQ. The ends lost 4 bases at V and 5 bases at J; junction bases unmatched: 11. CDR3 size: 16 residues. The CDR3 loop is CASSRAGTEGTGELFF. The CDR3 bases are TGCGCCAGCAGCAGAGCGGGAACGGAAGGGACCGGGGAGCTGTTTTTT.

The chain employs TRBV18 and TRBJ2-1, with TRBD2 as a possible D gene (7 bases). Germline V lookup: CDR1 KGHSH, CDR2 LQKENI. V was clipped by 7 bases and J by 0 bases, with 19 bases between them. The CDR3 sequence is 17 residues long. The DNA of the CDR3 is TGTGCCAGCTTGATCCCCGGGGGCGGGAGCTCCTACAATGAGCAGTTCTTC. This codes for CASLIPGGGSSYNEQFF.

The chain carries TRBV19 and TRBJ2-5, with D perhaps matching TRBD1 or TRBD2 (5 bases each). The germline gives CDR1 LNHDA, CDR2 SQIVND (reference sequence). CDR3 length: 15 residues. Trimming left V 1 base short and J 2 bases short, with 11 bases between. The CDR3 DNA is TGTGCCAGTAGTATAGTGACGTGGGGGCAAGAGACCCAGTACTTC. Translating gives CASSIVTWGQETQYF. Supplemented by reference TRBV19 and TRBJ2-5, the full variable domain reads DGGITQSPKYLFRKEGQNVTLSCEQNLNHDAMYWYRQDPGQGLRLIYYSQIVNDFQKGDIAEGYSVSREKKESFPLTVTSAQKNPTAFYLCASSIVTWGQETQYFGPGTRLLVL.

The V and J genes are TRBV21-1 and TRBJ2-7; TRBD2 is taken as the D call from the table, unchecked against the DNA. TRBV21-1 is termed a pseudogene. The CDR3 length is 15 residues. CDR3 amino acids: CASSIMRNSSYEQYF. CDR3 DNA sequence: TGTGCCAGCAGCATCATGAGGAATAGCTCCTACGAGCAGTACTTC.

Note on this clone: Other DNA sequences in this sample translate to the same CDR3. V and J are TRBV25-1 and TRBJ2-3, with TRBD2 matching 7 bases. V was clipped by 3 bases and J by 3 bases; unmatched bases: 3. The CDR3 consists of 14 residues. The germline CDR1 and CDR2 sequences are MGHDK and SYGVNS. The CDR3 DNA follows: TGTGCCAGCAGTGACCCGGGAGGTACAGATACGCAGTATTTT. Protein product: CASSDPGGTDTQYF.

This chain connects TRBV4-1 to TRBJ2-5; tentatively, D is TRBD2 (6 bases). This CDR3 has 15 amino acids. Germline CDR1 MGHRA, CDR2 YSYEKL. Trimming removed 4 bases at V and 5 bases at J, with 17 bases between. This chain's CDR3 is CASSLSGGEGETQYF. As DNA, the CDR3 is TGCGCCAGCAGCCTAAGCGGAGGGGAAGGGGAGACCCAGTACTTC.

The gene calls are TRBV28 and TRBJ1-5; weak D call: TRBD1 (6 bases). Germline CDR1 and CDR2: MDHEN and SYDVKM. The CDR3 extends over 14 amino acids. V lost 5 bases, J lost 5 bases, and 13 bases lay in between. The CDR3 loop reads CASSPETGHQPQHF. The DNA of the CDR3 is TGTGCCAGCAGTCCTGAGACAGGACATCAGCCCCAGCATTTT. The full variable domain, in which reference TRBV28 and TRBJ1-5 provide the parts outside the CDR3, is DVKVTQSSRYLVKRTGEKVFLECVQDMDHENMFWYRQDPGLGLRLIYFSYDVKMKEKGDIPEGYSVSREKKERFSLILESASTNQTSMYLCASSPETGHQPQHFGDGTRLSIL.